Presented here are 16 T cell receptor beta chains from one specimen sequenced in a study of cytomegalovirus exposure and HLA in healthy donors. PCR employed 60 Vbeta and 13 Jbeta primers. The protocol was immunoSEQ multiplex PCR, while the TCRdb copy is restricted to in-frame clones and leaves out a portion. This table has about 200,000 clones, roughly four fifths appearing once. Source material: PBMCs. These receptors originate from a man aged 25-40 years in good health and CMV-seronegative.

J is TRBJ1-5 and V is TRBV6-5, with 7 bases that match TRBD1. There are 15 residues in the CDR3. Trimming cost V 6 bases and J 2 bases; bases outside gene matches: 7. Germline V gene sequence: CDR1 MNHEY, CDR2 SVGAGI. CDR3 residues: CASSKNTGGNQPQHF. The CDR3 bases are TGTGCCAGCAGCAAGAATACAGGGGGCAATCAGCCCCAGCATTTT.

The chain has TRBV30 and TRBJ1-5; no clear D. V was shortened by 3 bases and J by 3 bases, with 9 bases between the two germline ends. The CDR3 runs 13 residues. Per germline, CDR1 GTSNPN and CDR2 SVGIG (reference sequence). CDR3 loop: CAWSQAHNQPQHF. The CDR3 region has the DNA TGTGCCTGGAGCCAGGCCCACAATCAGCCCCAGCATTTT.

This rearrangement joins TRBV7-2 to TRBJ1-1, with 8 nucleotides matching TRBD1. V gave up 5 bases and J gave up 5 bases; unmatched junction bases: 7. CDR3 length equals 14 residues. The V gene's germline CDR1 is SGHTA and CDR2 FQGNSA. CDR3 in DNA: TGTGCCAGCAGCCGACTGACAGGGGAGACTGAAGCTTTCTTT. It encodes CASSRLTGETEAFF.

The chain combines TRBV4-1 with TRBJ1-5, with D tentatively TRBD1 (5 bases). Trimming pared 1 base from V and 0 bases from J, leaving 10 bases between. This CDR3 has 16 residues. CDR1 and CDR2 from the germline V gene are MGHRA and YSYEKL. The CDR3 nucleotides read TGCGCCAGCAGCCAAGGGGGCACCAATAGCAATCAGCCCCAGCATTTT. Protein sequence: CASSQGGTNSNQPQHF.

The chain combines TRBV7-3 with TRBJ2-1, with D tentatively TRBD2 (6 bases). The V gene's germline CDR1 is SGHTA and CDR2 FQGTGA. The CDR3 totals 17 residues. The V and J ends lost 0 bases and 0 bases respectively, with 12 bases between them. DNA for the CDR3: TGTGCCAGCAGCTTAACGGCTAGCGCGAGCTCCTACAATGAGCAGTTCTTC. Residues: CASSLTASASSYNEQFF.

The gene calls are TRBV4-1 and TRBJ2-7; TRBD2 matches at 10 bases. The germline gives CDR1 MGHRA, CDR2 YSYEKL. The V segment lost 1 base and the J segment 2 bases; nucleotides outside the gene matches: 8. The length of the CDR3 is 17 residues. CDR3 residues: CASSQGSGSGRAYEQYF. As DNA, the CDR3 is TGCGCCAGCAGCCAAGGGTCCGGCAGCGGGAGGGCCTACGAGCAGTACTTC.

This clone was found a few times. The chain links TRBV5-4 to TRBJ2-5; TRBD1 is a possible D gene (7 bases). Trimming pared 5 bases from V and 2 bases from J, leaving 16 bases between. Germline CDR1 reads SGHNT; CDR2 reads YYREEE (reference sequence). CDR3 length equals 15 residues. The CDR3 DNA reads TGTGCCAGCAGTACCAGGGGGGTGGGACAAGAGACCCAGTACTTC. Translated, it gives CASSTRGVGQETQYF.

This chain links TRBV19 with TRBJ1-5, with D possibly TRBD1 on 6 matching bases. Trimming left V 5 bases short and J 4 bases short, with 12 bases between. The CDR3 totals 14 residues. CDR1 LNHDA and CDR2 SQIVND come from the germline V gene (reference sequence). CDR3 sequence (DNA): TGTGCCAGTAGTTACAACAGGGATAATCAGCCCCAGCATTTT. Translating it yields CASSYNRDNQPQHF.

For this clone: An end of the junction does not agree with germline; a read error may underlie this. V is TRBV27 and J is TRBJ2-7; TRBD2 matches at 10 bases. Looked up from germline, CDR1 is MNHEY and CDR2 is SMNVEV (reference sequence). The CDR3 runs 14 residues. The CDR3 nucleotides read TGTGCCAGCAGTCCTCGGACTAGCGGATACGAGCAGCACTTC. Amino acid sequence: CASSPRTSGYEQHF.

This clone is a singleton in its sample. J is TRBJ2-7 and V is TRBV5-1; 9 bases map to TRBD2. This CDR3 region has 15 residues. Trimming cost V 1 base and J 6 bases; bases outside gene matches: 8. The germline CDR1 and CDR2 sequences are SGHRS and YFSETQ. DNA for the CDR3: TGCGCCAGCAGCTTGTATGCGGGAGGGGTCGGCGAGCAGTACTTC. This sequence encodes CASSLYAGGVGEQYF.

The rearrangement links TRBV15 to TRBJ2-3, with TRBD2 matching over 10 bases. CDR1 is LNHNV and CDR2 is YYDKDF in the germline V gene (reference sequence). This CDR3 is 17 amino acids long. Losses at the gene ends were 0 bases for V and 4 bases for J; bases not matched to a gene: 7. DNA for the CDR3: TGTGCCACCAGCAGAGATTTCGCTAGCGGGAGTGCAGATACGCAGTATTTT. Amino acids: CATSRDFASGSADTQYF.

The table lists this clone with a few counts. The rearrangement joins TRBV15 to TRBJ2-1; the D gene is possibly TRBD2 (6 bases). The CDR3 has 12 amino acids. Germline values: CDR1 LNHNV, CDR2 YYDKDF (reference sequence). Trimming shortened V by 5 bases and J by 15 bases, and 17 bases separated the two germline ends. Written as DNA, the CDR3 is TGTGCCACCAGCCCTGGGACTTTTGGTCGGTTCTTC. Amino acids: CATSPGTFGRFF.

V usage is TRBV28 and J usage is TRBJ2-5; 9 bases line up with TRBD2. Germline CDR1 reads MDHEN; CDR2 reads SYDVKM. Trimming removed 6 bases from V and 5 bases from J; junction bases left unmatched: 13. The CDR3 is made up of 16 amino acids. CDR3 residues: CASRYSGSSDWETQYF. Written as DNA, the CDR3 is TGTGCCAGCAGATATAGCGGGAGTTCGGATTGGGAGACCCAGTACTTC.

V is TRBV7-6 and J is TRBJ2-3; tentative D call: TRBD2 (6 bases). Per germline, CDR1 SGHVS and CDR2 FNYEAQ. V shed 5 bases and J shed 5 bases, with 17 bases lying between them. The CDR3 is 15 amino acids. The CDR3 loop is CASSAGTAPRDTQYF. DNA for the CDR3: TGTGCCAGCAGCGCAGGGACTGCCCCAAGAGATACGCAGTATTTT.

CDR3 nucleotide sequence: TGTGCCAGCAGACACCGAGGGGGCACTGAAGCTTTCTTT. Translating gives CASRHRGGTEAFF. J is TRBJ1-1 and V is TRBV6-5; perhaps TRBD1 as D (6 bases). The CDR3 totals 13 residues. Germline CDR1 reads MNHEY; CDR2 reads SVGAGI. V gave up 6 bases and J gave up 4 bases, with 12 bases separating them.

This rearrangement joins TRBV9 to TRBJ2-2; possible D gene TRBD2, 5 bases. V was shortened by 0 bases and J by 5 bases, with 8 bases between the two germline ends. Looked up from germline, CDR1 is SGDLS and CDR2 is YYNGEE. This CDR3 is 14 amino acids long. CDR3 loop: CASSVASGTGELFF. The CDR3 DNA reads TGTGCCAGCAGCGTAGCCAGCGGAACCGGGGAGCTGTTTTTT.